This T cell receptor beta chain was documented in a study of blood T cell repertoires in COVID-19. Study-wide context: Both acute and convalescent COVID-19 samples were obtained from the United States, Italy and Spain. Nucleic acid was either cDNA or gDNA, and it came from T cells, B-cell-depleted T cells, or PBMCs.

Patients of the Seattle cohort, enrolled during active infection, were followed longitudinally. Assay used: immunoSEQ multiplex PCR; TCRdb lists only in-frame clones, some missing. The data show hundreds of thousands of clones, around 87% seen once. CDR3 length equals 16 residues. The V and J ends lost 2 bases and 8 bases, in that order; junction bases with no gene match: 10. The germline V gene has CDR1 SEHNR and CDR2 FQNEAQ (reference sequence). This clone was picked up one time. V is TRBV7-9 and J is TRBJ2-1; TRBD2 agrees at 9 bases. The material sequenced was peripheral blood. The sequence derives from a woman between 45 and 60 years old with COVID-19, enrolled during active disease. The CDR3 is CASSLPLAGREDEQFF. CDR3 nucleotide sequence: TGTGCCAGCAGCTTACCTCTAGCGGGAAGGGAGGATGAGCAGTTCTTC.